Described below is a single T cell receptor beta chain sequence and its context. Germline is not matched at one junction end, which may reflect a read error. Profiling relied on immunoSEQ multiplex PCR, and the TCRdb table lists in-frame clones only, not all of them. The repertoire has some 86,000 clones, about 86% of them found once; the top ten carry 5.5% to 7%. The data belong to a study of OX40 agonist ivuxolimab in advanced cancers. Study overall: The group had a mean age of roughly 65 years, ranged from about 23 to 79, and was 82.7% male.

The length of the CDR3 is 15 residues. Germline V gene sequence: CDR1 MNHNS, CDR2 SASEGT. Sequencing was performed on CD4+ or CD8+ T cells sorted from blood, taken in a trial of the OX40 agonist ivuxolimab. This sequence was found in an adult with an advanced solid tumor such as melanoma, head and neck, liver or kidney cancer. The V gene is TRBV6-1, the J gene TRBJ1-1; tentative D call: TRBD1 (5 bases). The CDR3 loop reads CASSEWGTSNAEAFF. Written as DNA, the CDR3 is TGTGCCAGCAGTGAATGGGGGACGTCGAACGCTGAAGCTTTCTTT.